These 21 T cell receptor beta chains were all obtained from the same sample, sequenced in a study of OX40 agonist ivuxolimab in advanced cancers. Profiling relied on immunoSEQ multiplex PCR, and the TCRdb table lists in-frame clones only, not all of them. The sample has about 100,000 clones, more than 85% seen once. This specimen was CD4+ or CD8+ T cells sorted from blood, taken in a trial of the OX40 agonist ivuxolimab. The source is an adult with an advanced solid tumor such as melanoma, head and neck, liver or kidney cancer.

This chain uses TRBV15 with TRBJ2-1; 9 bases map to TRBD1. The junction had 9 bases not matched to a gene; V was cut back by 1 base and J by 8 bases. CDR1 is LNHNV and CDR2 is YYDKDF in the germline V gene (reference sequence). The CDR3 spans 16 residues. In DNA form, the CDR3 reads TGTGCCACCAGCAGAGTAAGGACAGGGGTTAAGCATGAGCAGTTCTTC. It translates to CATSRVRTGVKHEQFF.

This sequence joins TRBV4-1 and TRBJ1-1; D is ambiguous. V lost 0 bases, J lost 1 base, and 15 bases lay in between. This CDR3 is built from 17 residues. Germline CDR1 MGHRA, CDR2 YSYEKL. CDR3 amino acids: CASSQEGFPSQNTEAFF. For the CDR3, the DNA is TGCGCCAGCAGCCAAGAAGGATTCCCCAGTCAGAACACTGAAGCTTTCTTT.

The CDR3 loop reads CASSYSNSPGNTIYF. CDR3 DNA: TGTGCCAGCAGTTACTCGAACAGCCCCGGGAACACCATATATTTT. The gene calls are TRBV6-5 and TRBJ1-3; no firm D call. Deletions cut 0 bases from V and 7 bases from J, with 13 bases between. This CDR3 spans 15 amino acids. From germline, CDR1 is MNHEY and CDR2 SVGAGI.

This rearrangement joins TRBV19 to TRBJ2-3; unclear D gene. V was pared by 5 bases and J by 1 base, with 13 bases between. Germline V lookup: CDR1 LNHDA, CDR2 SQIVND (reference sequence). The CDR3 is 15 residues long. CDR3 sequence (DNA): TGTGCCAGTAGTTATAACCCACACGGCACAGATACGCAGTATTTT. Translating it yields CASSYNPHGTDTQYF.

This chain joins TRBV11-2 and TRBJ2-1; D is perhaps TRBD2 (6 bases). Germline loops: CDR1 SGHAT, CDR2 FQNNGV. Trimming took 1 base from V and 6 from J, leaving 13 bases between them. The CDR3 loop spans 15 amino acids. The CDR3 reads CASSLVRFSGNEQFF. Written as DNA, the CDR3 is TGTGCCAGCAGCTTAGTGAGGTTTAGCGGCAATGAGCAGTTCTTC.

The chain recombines TRBV28 with TRBJ2-3; a possible D gene is TRBD2 (5 bases). With 4 bases removed from V and 6 bases from J, the gap between germline ends came to 14 bases. The CDR3 consists of 14 residues. Germline V gene data show CDR1 as MDHEN and CDR2 as SYDVKM. The CDR3 bases are TGTGCCAGCAGTTCTCCCGCCGGCGGGGATACGCAGTATTTT. This sequence encodes CASSSPAGGDTQYF.

V is TRBV5-1 and J is TRBJ2-3; tentatively, D is TRBD2 (6 bases). The germline CDR1 and CDR2 sequences are SGHRS and YFSETQ. V lost 2 bases, J lost 2 bases, and 15 bases lay in between. The CDR3 extends over 16 amino acids. CDR3: CASSFSSSGYTDTQYF. The CDR3 DNA reads as TGCGCCAGCAGCTTTTCGAGTAGCGGATACACAGATACGCAGTATTTT. The complete variable domain, with remaining parts taken from reference TRBV5-1 and TRBJ2-3, reads KAGVTQTPRYLIKTRGQQVTLSCSPISGHRSVSWYQQTPGQGLQFLFEYFSETQRNKGNFPGRFSGRQFSNSRSEMNVSTLELGDSALYLCASSFSSSGYTDTQYFGPGTRLTVL.

This chain uses TRBV29-1 with TRBJ2-1, with D possibly being TRBD1 (6 bases). V was shortened by 4 bases and J by 9 bases, with 16 bases between the two germline ends. Per germline, CDR1 SQVTM and CDR2 ANQGSEA. The CDR3 is made up of 13 amino acids. The CDR3 bases are TGCAGCGTTGGGGGGCAGGGTGTCAGTGAGCAGTTCTTC. This translates into CSVGGQGVSEQFF.

The chain recombines TRBV10-3 with TRBJ2-4; 10 nucleotides agree with TRBD1. The CDR3 length is 16 residues. The germline V gene encodes CDR1 ENHRY and CDR2 SYGVKD. J was trimmed by 2 bases and V by 3 bases; bases with no gene match: 4. The CDR3 DNA sequence: TGTGCCATCAGTGACTGGACAGGGGGGACCAAAAACATTCAGTACTTC. Translating gives CAISDWTGGTKNIQYF.

The count of this clone is one. The chain links TRBV7-9 to TRBJ2-1, with TRBD1 matching over 9 bases. The germline gives CDR1 SEHNR, CDR2 FQNEAQ (reference sequence). V shed 5 bases, J shed 5 bases, and the junction held 7 bases outside the gene matches. This CDR3 has 15 amino acids. Here the CDR3 reads CASSLGQGQDNEQFF. DNA of the CDR3: TGTGCCAGCAGCCTGGGACAGGGTCAAGACAATGAGCAGTTCTTC.

The V gene is TRBV7-9, the J gene TRBJ1-4; D remains ambiguous. This CDR3 region has 14 residues. CDR1 and CDR2 from the germline V gene are SEHNR and FQNEAQ (reference sequence). Between the trimmed V and J ends, which lost 5 bases and 5 bases, there was a span of 12 bases. CDR3 in amino acids: CASSRHGENEKLFF. The CDR3 nucleotides read TGTGCCAGCAGCCGACACGGAGAAAATGAAAAACTGTTTTTT.

The rearrangement links TRBV7-2 to TRBJ2-2; no firm D call. The CDR3 runs 11 residues. Trimming took off 7 bases at V and 7 bases at J, with 7 bases between the two ends. The germline V gene has CDR1 SGHTA and CDR2 FQGNSA. CDR3 sequence (DNA): TGTGCCAGCACCCAGAACGGGGAGCTGTTTTTT. Protein product: CASTQNGELFF.

The chain employs TRBV25-1 and TRBJ2-7, with no clear D. V was cut by 8 bases and J by 3 bases, with 11 bases left in between. From germline, CDR1 is MGHDK and CDR2 SYGVNS. The CDR3 is 12 amino acids. The CDR3 DNA follows: TGTGCCAGCTCCCAGGCAGGCTACGAGCAGTACTTC. It yields the protein CASSQAGYEQYF.

The chain carries TRBV11-2 and TRBJ2-3; a weak D match, TRBD2 (5 bases). CDR1 SGHAT and CDR2 FQNNGV come from the germline V gene. V dropped 5 bases and J dropped 10 bases, with 13 bases sitting between them. This CDR3 has 12 residues. The CDR3 here is CASSLLDQAQYF. CDR3 sequence (DNA): TGTGCCAGCAGCCTACTAGATCAGGCGCAGTATTTT.

The chain couples TRBV27 to TRBJ1-4; D is unresolved. Germline CDR1 reads MNHEY; CDR2 reads SMNVEV (reference sequence). Trimming cost V 2 bases and J 7 bases, with 14 bases left between them. The CDR3 extends over 15 amino acids. Here the CDR3 DNA reads TGTGCCAGCAGTTTAAATTATATTGGGCCTGAAAAACTGTTTTTT. Protein product: CASSLNYIGPEKLFF.

This chain joins TRBV7-2 and TRBJ1-2; tentatively, D is TRBD1 (5 bases). The CDR3 has 13 residues. Germline values: CDR1 SGHTA, CDR2 FQGNSA. V was shortened by 4 bases and J by 9 bases, with 15 bases between the two germline ends. The CDR3 coding sequence is TGTGCCAGCAGCTACGACAGCCAAGTCCGCTACACCTTC. Amino acid sequence: CASSYDSQVRYTF.

This sequence joins TRBV5-1 and TRBJ2-3, with 10 bases aligning to TRBD1. Germline CDR1 SGHRS, CDR2 YFSETQ. There are 16 residues in the CDR3. The junction had 5 bases not matched to a gene; V was cut back by 1 base and J by 3 bases. The CDR3 here is CASSLSGTGVTDTQYF. The CDR3 nucleotides read TGCGCCAGCAGCTTGTCCGGGACAGGGGTAACAGATACGCAGTATTTT.

The chain employs TRBV5-1 and TRBJ2-5, with 7 bases lining up with TRBD1. The CDR3 is 15 amino acids. Trimming removed 4 bases from V and 5 bases from J; junction bases left unmatched: 11. The germline CDR1 and CDR2 sequences are SGHRS and YFSETQ. This chain's CDR3 is CASSTGTARSETQYF. Written as DNA, the CDR3 is TGCGCCAGCAGCACCGGGACAGCCCGATCGGAGACCCAGTACTTC.

The chain employs TRBV7-8 and TRBJ2-7; D unresolved. Germline lookup yields CDR1 SGHVS and CDR2 FQNEAQ. The CDR3 runs 13 residues. V lost 3 bases and J 0 bases, leaving 6 bases between the germline ends. This chain's CDR3 is CASSFRISYEQYF. The CDR3 DNA follows: TGTGCCAGCAGCTTCCGGATCTCCTACGAGCAGTACTTC.

V is TRBV29-1 and J is TRBJ2-1; possibly TRBD2 for D (5 bases). Between the trimmed V and J ends, which lost 6 bases and 10 bases, there was a span of 16 bases. The CDR3 sequence is 12 residues long. The germline gives CDR1 SQVTM, CDR2 ANQGSEA. The CDR3 nucleotides are TGCAGCGTGAGGGCTCCTGATGGGGAGCAGTTCTTC. It translates to CSVRAPDGEQFF.

The chain is built from TRBV4-1 and TRBJ2-3, with TRBD1 as a possible D gene (6 bases). The CDR3 totals 15 residues. V shed 5 bases and J shed 6 bases, with 18 bases lying between them. The germline gives CDR1 MGHRA, CDR2 YSYEKL. CDR3 bases: TGCGCCAGCAGCTCAAGGGGGATGCCCTTCGATACGCAGTATTTT. Protein: CASSSRGMPFDTQYF.